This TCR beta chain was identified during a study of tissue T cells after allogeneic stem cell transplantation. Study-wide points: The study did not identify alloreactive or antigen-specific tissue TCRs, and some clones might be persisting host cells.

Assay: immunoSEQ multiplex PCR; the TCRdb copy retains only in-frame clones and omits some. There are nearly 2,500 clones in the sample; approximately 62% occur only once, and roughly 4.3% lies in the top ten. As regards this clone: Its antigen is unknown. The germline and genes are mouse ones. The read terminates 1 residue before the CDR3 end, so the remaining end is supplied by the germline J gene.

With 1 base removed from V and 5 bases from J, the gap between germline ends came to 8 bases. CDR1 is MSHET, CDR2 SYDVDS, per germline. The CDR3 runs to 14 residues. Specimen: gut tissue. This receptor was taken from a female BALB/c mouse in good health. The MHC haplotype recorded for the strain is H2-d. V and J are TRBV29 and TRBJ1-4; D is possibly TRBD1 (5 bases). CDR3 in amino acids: CASSLFGQNERLFF. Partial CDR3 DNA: TGTGCTAGCAGTTTATTCGGACAAAACGAAAGATTATTT.